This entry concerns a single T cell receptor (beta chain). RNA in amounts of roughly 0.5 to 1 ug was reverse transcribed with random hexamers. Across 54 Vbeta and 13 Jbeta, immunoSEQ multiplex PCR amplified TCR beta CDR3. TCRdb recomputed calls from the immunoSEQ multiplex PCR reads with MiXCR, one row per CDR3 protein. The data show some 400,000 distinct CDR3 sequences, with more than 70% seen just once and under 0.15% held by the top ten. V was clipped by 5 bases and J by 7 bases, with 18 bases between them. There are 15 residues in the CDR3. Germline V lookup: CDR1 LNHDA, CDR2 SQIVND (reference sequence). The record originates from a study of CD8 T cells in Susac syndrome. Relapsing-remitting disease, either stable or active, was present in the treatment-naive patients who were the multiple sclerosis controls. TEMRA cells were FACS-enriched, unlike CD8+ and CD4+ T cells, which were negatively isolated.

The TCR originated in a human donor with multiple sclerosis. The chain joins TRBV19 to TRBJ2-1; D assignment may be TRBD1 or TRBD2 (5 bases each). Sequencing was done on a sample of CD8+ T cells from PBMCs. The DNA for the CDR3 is TGTGCCAGTAGTGAATCAGGGTATCCGGGGAATGAGCAGTTCTTC. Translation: CASSESGYPGNEQFF.